The 28 T cell receptor beta chains listed next were all sequenced from one sample in a study of cytomegalovirus exposure and HLA in healthy donors. TCRdb keeps only in-frame clones here, not all; method: immunoSEQ multiplex PCR. The repertoire consists of about 43,000 clones, with approximately 90% occurring once and the leading ten covering approximately 5.9%. The sample comprised PBMCs. These receptor sequences come from a man aged 18-30 years in good health and CMV-seronegative.

This chain joins TRBV5-1 and TRBJ2-7; D is possibly TRBD1 (5 bases). The CDR3 is 14 amino acids. The V end lost 1 base, the J end lost 5 bases, and 13 bases lay between the germline ends. Germline CDR1 and CDR2: SGHRS and YFSETQ. CDR3 in DNA: TGCGCCAGCAGCTTGCAGGCAGGGTCGGACGAGCAGTACTTC. Protein product: CASSLQAGSDEQYF.

The J gene is TRBJ2-2, the V gene TRBV7-3, with TRBD1 matching over 8 bases. V shed 2 bases and J 0 bases; nucleotides not matched to a gene: 2. Germline CDR1 SGHTA, CDR2 FQGTGA. This CDR3 is built from 16 residues. CDR3 nucleotide sequence: TGTGCCAGCAGCTTATCGACAGGGGCGAACACCGGGGAGCTGTTTTTT. The encoded protein is CASSLSTGANTGELFF.

The chain has TRBV6-6 and TRBJ1-1; TRBD1 might be the D (6 bases). The CDR3 extends over 15 amino acids. Germline assignment: CDR1 MNHNY and CDR2 SVGAGI (reference sequence). Trimming shortened V by 6 bases and J by 0 bases, and 14 bases separated the two germline ends. This chain's CDR3 is CASRFRQALNTEAFF. CDR3 in DNA: TGTGCCAGCAGATTTAGACAGGCCCTGAACACTGAAGCTTTCTTT.

The rearrangement joins TRBV7-8 to TRBJ1-2, with TRBD1 matching 8 bases. The CDR3 spans 14 residues. V was clipped by 2 bases and J by 3 bases; unmatched bases: 2. CDR1 is SGHVS, CDR2 FQNEAQ, per germline. CDR3 residues: CASSLSTGDYGYTF. DNA for the CDR3: TGTGCCAGCAGCTTATCGACAGGGGACTATGGCTACACCTTC.

The rearrangement links TRBV9 to TRBJ2-1, with D possibly being TRBD2 (5 bases). From germline, CDR1 is SGDLS and CDR2 YYNGEE. The CDR3 spans 15 residues. V was cut by 1 base and J by 0 bases, with 8 bases left in between. CDR3 loop: CASSVIRGSYNEQFF. The CDR3 coding sequence is TGTGCCAGCAGCGTAATTCGGGGCTCCTACAATGAGCAGTTCTTC. Full variable domain (rest looked up from reference TRBV9 and TRBJ2-1): DSGVTQTPKHLITATGQRVTLRCSPRSGDLSVYWYQQSLDQGLQFLIQYYNGEERAKGNILERFSAQQFPDLHSELNLSSLELGDSALYFCASSVIRGSYNEQFFGPGTRLTVL.

The chain is built from TRBV5-1 and TRBJ2-1, with TRBD1 matching over 11 bases. Germline assignment: CDR1 SGHRS and CDR2 YFSETQ. Germline trimming cut 3 bases from V and 3 bases from J; bases unmatched to any gene: 17. There are 20 residues in the CDR3. CDR3 DNA sequence: TGCGCCAGCAGCTCCCCCGGGACAGGGGGAGGGAGCGGGATCTACAATGAGCAGTTCTTC. This codes for CASSSPGTGGGSGIYNEQFF.

This clone has only one observation. J is TRBJ2-1 and V is TRBV5-6; possibly TRBD1 for D (6 bases). V gave up 0 bases and J gave up 2 bases, with 12 bases separating them. Germline-derived CDR1 and CDR2 are SGHDT and YYEEEE. The CDR3 has 16 residues. CDR3 DNA sequence: TGTGCCAGCAGCTTGGAAGGGGGATCCCCCTACAATGAGCAGTTCTTC. Protein product: CASSLEGGSPYNEQFF.

This chain joins TRBV5-6 and TRBJ1-2, with 8 positions matching TRBD1. Germline V gives CDR1 SGHDT, CDR2 YYEEEE. After removal of 4 bases from V and 3 bases from J, the junction contained 8 bases not matched to a gene. CDR3 length: 15 residues. The chain's CDR3 is CASSQPGQEYYGYTF. CDR3 in DNA: TGTGCCAGCAGCCAACCGGGACAGGAGTACTATGGCTACACCTTC. The whole variable domain, remainder taken from reference TRBV5-6 and TRBJ1-2, is DAGVTQSPTHLIKTRGQQVTLRCSPKSGHDTVSWYQQALGQGPQFIFQYYEEEERQRGNFPDRFSGHQFPNYSSELNVNALLLGDSALYLCASSQPGQEYYGYTFGSGTRLTVV.

The chain joins TRBV25-1 to TRBJ1-1; TRBD1 is a possible D gene (5 bases). Trimming cost V 1 base and J 2 bases, with 11 bases left between them. Germline V gene sequence: CDR1 MGHDK, CDR2 SYGVNS. This CDR3 spans 15 amino acids. The DNA for the CDR3 is TGTGCCAGCAGTGAATGGGGGGGAGCTAACACTGAAGCTTTCTTT. Its protein is CASSEWGGANTEAFF.

The chain couples TRBV18 to TRBJ1-3; no clear D. The V gene lost 2 bases and the J gene lost 4 bases, with 15 bases spanning the gap. The CDR3 length is 16 residues. Germline V CDR1 and CDR2: KGHSH, LQKENI. In DNA form, the CDR3 reads TGTGCCAGCTCACCAAGCCAGGCTATGTCCGGAAACACCATATATTTT. The encoded protein is CASSPSQAMSGNTIYF.

CDR3 sequence: CASSLGSGYTDTQYF. CDR3 DNA sequence: TGTGCCAGCAGCTTAGGTAGCGGGTACACAGATACGCAGTATTTT. The V gene is TRBV7-2, the J gene TRBJ2-3; 7 bases are a match to TRBD2. In germline, CDR1 is SGHTA, CDR2 FQGNSA. The ends lost 1 base at V and 2 bases at J; junction bases unmatched: 3. The CDR3 length is 15 residues.

This clone has only one observation. J is TRBJ2-2 and V is TRBV10-3; 9 positions match TRBD1. CDR1 and CDR2 (germline): ENHRY, SYGVKD. The CDR3 loop spans 15 amino acids. The V and J ends lost 5 bases and 5 bases, in that order; junction bases with no gene match: 6. The CDR3 nucleotides read TGTGCCATCAGTCCCGGGACAGGGACGACCGGGGAGCTGTTTTTT. Amino acid sequence: CAISPGTGTTGELFF.

CDR3 in amino acids: CASSLGLAGGTGELFF. The CDR3, as DNA: TGTGCCAGCAGCCTGGGACTAGCGGGAGGGACCGGGGAGCTGTTTTTT. The chain links TRBV5-4 to TRBJ2-2; 16 positions match TRBD2. CDR3 length: 16 residues. The V gene's germline CDR1 is SGHNT and CDR2 YYREEE (reference sequence). With V trimmed by 4 bases and J by 5 bases, 2 bases remained unmatched.

The V gene is TRBV5-6, the J gene TRBJ2-7; 13 bases line up with TRBD2. The CDR3 has 16 amino acids. Germline assignment: CDR1 SGHDT and CDR2 YYEEEE. V gave up 6 bases and J gave up 5 bases; unmatched junction bases: 11. CDR3 nucleotides: TGTGCCAGCATCCAATTCAGGACTAGCGGGAGAAACGAGCAGTACTTC. It codes for CASIQFRTSGRNEQYF.

J is TRBJ2-1 and V is TRBV6-5; 9 bases are a match to TRBD1. CDR1 and CDR2 from the germline V gene are MNHEY and SVGAGI. The V gene end was trimmed by 2 bases and the J gene end by 8 bases; junction bases not matched to a gene: 4. The CDR3 covers 14 residues. The CDR3 nucleotides are TGTGCCAGCAGTTACGGGACAGGGCTCGATGAGCAGTTCTTC. This codes for CASSYGTGLDEQFF.

The chain recombines TRBV6-1 with TRBJ1-3, with a weak D call TRBD1 (6 bases). CDR1 and CDR2 (germline): MNHNS, SASEGT. Trimming cost V 4 bases and J 2 bases, with 15 bases left between them. This CDR3 contains 16 residues. CDR3 nucleotide sequence: TGTGCCAGCAGTGGTCTCGCAGGGGATCCTGGAAACACCATATATTTT. It yields the protein CASSGLAGDPGNTIYF.

The chain links TRBV19 to TRBJ1-3; 7 bases map to TRBD1. The junction had 3 bases not matched to a gene; V was cut back by 5 bases and J by 2 bases. The CDR3 spans 14 residues. Per germline, CDR1 LNHDA and CDR2 SQIVND (reference sequence). CDR3 region: CASSDRVTGNTIYF. Written as DNA, the CDR3 is TGTGCCAGTAGTGACAGGGTGACTGGAAACACCATATATTTT.

This clone was recorded once. The chain recombines TRBV28 with TRBJ2-1, with D possibly matching TRBD2 (6 bases). CDR3 length: 16 amino acids. Germline assignment: CDR1 MDHEN and CDR2 SYDVKM. V lost 5 bases to trimming and J lost 7 bases, with 21 bases between them. In nucleotides, the CDR3 is TGTGCCAGCAGTCTCCCGTGGAGGGGTAATGGTAATGAGCAGTTCTTC. This sequence encodes CASSLPWRGNGNEQFF. Combining the CDR3 with reference TRBV28 and TRBJ2-1 gives the whole variable domain DVKVTQSSRYLVKRTGEKVFLECVQDMDHENMFWYRQDPGLGLRLIYFSYDVKMKEKGDIPEGYSVSREKKERFSLILESASTNQTSMYLCASSLPWRGNGNEQFFGPGTRLTVL.

The table lists this clone with a count of one. The chain is built from TRBV15 and TRBJ2-7, with TRBD2 identical over 7 bases. The CDR3 spans 15 residues. V was pared by 0 bases and J by 2 bases, with 4 bases of the junction left unmatched. Germline V CDR1 and CDR2: LNHNV, YYDKDF (reference sequence). The CDR3 reads CATSRESSGPYEQYF. Written as DNA, the CDR3 is TGTGCCACCAGCAGAGAGTCTAGCGGCCCCTACGAGCAGTACTTC.

The chain is built from TRBV10-3 and TRBJ2-7; 7 nucleotides line up with TRBD1. Germline values: CDR1 ENHRY, CDR2 SYGVKD. The CDR3 runs to 14 residues. V gave up 3 bases and J gave up 4 bases; unmatched junction bases: 6. The CDR3 reads CAISDLGQRYEQYF. CDR3 bases: TGTGCCATCAGTGACCTGGGACAGCGGTACGAGCAGTACTTC.

CDR3 in DNA: TGCGCCAGCAGCCGCTCCCCCCAGGGGGCAACATCCTACAATGAGCAGTTCTTC. This codes for CASSRSPQGATSYNEQFF. This chain joins TRBV5-1 and TRBJ2-1, with 8 bases aligning to TRBD1. There are 18 residues in the CDR3. Trimming cost V 4 bases and J 1 base; bases outside gene matches: 13. Germline V gene sequence: CDR1 SGHRS, CDR2 YFSETQ.

The chain combines TRBV7-9 with TRBJ2-1; 11 nucleotides agree with TRBD2. With 6 bases clipped from V and 9 bases from J, the junction kept 7 bases outside the gene matches. This CDR3 is 14 amino acids long. Germline V gene data show CDR1 as SEHNR and CDR2 as FQNEAQ (reference sequence). The CDR3 DNA sequence: TGTGCCAGCAGTCTTAGCGGGAGGGCCCCTGAGCAGTTCTTC. This codes for CASSLSGRAPEQFF.

The chain couples TRBV9 to TRBJ2-7; D is perhaps TRBD2 (5 bases). CDR1 and CDR2 from the germline V gene are SGDLS and YYNGEE. The length of the CDR3 is 14 residues. Trimming stripped 0 bases from V and 2 bases from J, with 9 bases between. In DNA form, the CDR3 reads TGTGCCAGCAGCGTAGAGCCCGGGGCCTACGAGCAGTACTTC. Translated: CASSVEPGAYEQYF.

The chain is built from TRBV7-2 and TRBJ2-4; TRBD1 is a possible D gene (6 bases). Germline CDR1 SGHTA, CDR2 FQGNSA. The CDR3 spans 14 residues. V lost 5 bases, J lost 15 bases, and 23 bases lay in between. The CDR3: CASSIRGSGVSAYF. DNA of the CDR3: TGTGCCAGCAGCATCAGGGGTTCCGGGGTTTCGGCGTACTTC.

V usage is TRBV27 and J usage is TRBJ1-5; the match to TRBD1 covers 8 bases. This CDR3 comprises 14 residues. Germline V gene lookup returns CDR1 MNHEY and CDR2 SMNVEV (reference sequence). The junction had 2 bases not matched to a gene; V was cut back by 2 bases and J by 5 bases. The CDR3 sequence: CASSLRDRYQPQHF. The CDR3 nucleotides read TGTGCCAGCAGTTTAAGGGACAGGTATCAGCCCCAGCATTTT.

The rearrangement uses TRBV18 and TRBJ1-1; D is undetermined. The V gene's germline CDR1 is KGHSH and CDR2 LQKENI. The CDR3 has 13 amino acids. V gave up 6 bases and J gave up 4 bases, with 12 bases separating them. The CDR3 coding sequence is TGTGCCAGCTCTCAAGGAGGGCCCACTGAAGCTTTCTTT. This codes for CASSQGGPTEAFF.

The V gene is TRBV12-1, the J gene TRBJ2-3; the listed D gene, TRBD2, was not tested against the DNA. TRBV12-1 counts as a pseudogene. The CDR3 consists of 11 residues. The CDR3: CASSPGDTQYF. The CDR3 DNA follows: TGTGCCAGCAGCCCGGGAGATACGCAGTATTTT.

The V call is TRBV5-1, the J call TRBJ2-3; 10 nucleotides line up with TRBD2. This CDR3 is 16 amino acids long. The germline gives CDR1 SGHRS, CDR2 YFSETQ. Trimming at V came to 0 bases and at J to 4 bases, leaving 5 bases not matched to a gene. CDR3 sequence (DNA): TGCGCCAGCAGCTTGGAGTCTAGCGGGAGTGCAGATACGCAGTATTTT. Translated, it gives CASSLESSGSADTQYF.